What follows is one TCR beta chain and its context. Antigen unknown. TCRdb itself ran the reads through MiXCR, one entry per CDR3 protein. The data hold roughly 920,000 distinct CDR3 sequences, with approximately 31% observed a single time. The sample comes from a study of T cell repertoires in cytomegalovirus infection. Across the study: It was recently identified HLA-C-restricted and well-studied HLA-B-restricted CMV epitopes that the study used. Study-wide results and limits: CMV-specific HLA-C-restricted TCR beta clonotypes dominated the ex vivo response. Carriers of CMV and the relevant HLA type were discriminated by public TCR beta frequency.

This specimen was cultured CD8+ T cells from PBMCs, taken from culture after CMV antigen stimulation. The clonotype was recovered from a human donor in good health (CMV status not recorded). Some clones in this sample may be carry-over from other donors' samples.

The DNA for the CDR3 is TGTGCCAGCAGTGAATGGACAGGCGCTGAGCAGTTCTTC. It yields the protein CASSEWTGAEQFF. The rearrangement joins TRBV6-1 to TRBJ2-1, with 7 nucleotides matching TRBD1. V dropped 2 bases and J dropped 9; count of bases not matched to a gene: 4. The CDR3 has 13 residues. Germline-derived CDR1 and CDR2 are MNHNS and SASEGT.